This T cell receptor (beta chain) was recorded in a study of PD-1 blockade in mismatch repair-deficient tumors. Germline lookup yields CDR1 LNHDA and CDR2 SQIVND (reference sequence). This CDR3 is built from 12 residues. V lost 6 bases, J lost 5 bases, and 7 bases lay in between. The data were produced by immunoSEQ multiplex PCR, yet TCRdb's version contains in-frame clones alone and is incomplete. The sample holds some 40,000 clones, roughly 84% seen once. The receptor was isolated from an adult with mismatch repair-deficient cancer. Sequenced here: PBMCs, sampled around 38 weeks after starting pembrolizumab. The chain carries TRBV19 and TRBJ2-2, with unresolved D. The CDR3 DNA reads as TGTGCCAGTAGGACTTTTACCGGGGAGCTGTTTTTT. It specifies CASRTFTGELFF.